Sequencing of this TCR beta chain was carried out in a study of Graves' ophthalmopathy and Graves' hyperthyroidism. Study findings and constraints: In blood, most expanded thyroid clonotypes above 0.001 frequency were also detected.

From RNA, the CDR3 regions of TCR beta chains were amplified and sequenced. HTBI-primed RT-PCR formed the first round, and a multiplex PCR formed the second. TCRdb processed the multiplex PCR reads anew with MiXCR; each CDR3 protein has one entry. The sample yields over a million distinct CDR3 sequences, roughly 35% seen once. The V gene's germline CDR1 is KGHDR and CDR2 SFDVKD. V gave up 9 bases and J gave up 5 bases; unmatched junction bases: 9. This CDR3 comprises 14 residues. In regard to this clonotype: Antigen unknown.

The source of this sequence is an adult man with Graves' hyperthyroidism. Sequenced material: peripheral blood or thyroid tissue (not recorded which). The chain is built from TRBV24-1 and TRBJ2-3; 8 bases align to TRBD1. This chain's CDR3 is CATLPGGAGDTQYF. The CDR3 DNA reads as TGTGCCACCCTCCCAGGGGGCGCCGGAGATACGCAGTATTTT.